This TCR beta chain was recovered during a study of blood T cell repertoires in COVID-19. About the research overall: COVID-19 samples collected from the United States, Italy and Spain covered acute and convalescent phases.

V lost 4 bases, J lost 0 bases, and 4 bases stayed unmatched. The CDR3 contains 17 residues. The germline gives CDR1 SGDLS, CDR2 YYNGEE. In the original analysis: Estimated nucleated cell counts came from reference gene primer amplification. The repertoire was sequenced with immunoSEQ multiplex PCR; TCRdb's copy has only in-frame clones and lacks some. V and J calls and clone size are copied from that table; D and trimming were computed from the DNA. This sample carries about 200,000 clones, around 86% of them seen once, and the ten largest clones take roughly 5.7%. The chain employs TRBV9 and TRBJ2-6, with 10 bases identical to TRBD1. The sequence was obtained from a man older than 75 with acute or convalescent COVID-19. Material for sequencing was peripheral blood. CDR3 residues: CASSLGQGSSGANVLTF. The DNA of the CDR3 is TGTGCCAGCAGCTTGGGACAGGGGAGCTCTGGGGCCAACGTCCTGACTTTC. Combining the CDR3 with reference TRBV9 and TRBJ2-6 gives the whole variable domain DSGVTQTPKHLITATGQRVTLRCSPRSGDLSVYWYQQSLDQGLQFLIQYYNGEERAKGNILERFSAQQFPDLHSELNLSSLELGDSALYFCASSLGQGSSGANVLTFGAGSRLTVL.